Detailed here is one T cell receptor (beta chain). This clonotype occurred many times. Its antigen specificity is not known. Base qualities were left out, and no much larger clone turns up one base away. This entry belongs to a study of T cell repertoires in cytomegalovirus infection (dated by TCRdb to between 2019 and 2020). In terms of the full investigation: Donor HLA type was relevant to the analysis, because carriage of CMV infection together with the matching HLA type was indicated by public TCR beta signatures.

Measured from the cysteine to the phenylalanine, the CDR3 is 13 residues long. Kept here is only the CDR3 DNA, which spans 39 bases and is read in frame from base 1. Taken from the germline V gene, the CDR1 and CDR2 loops are SGHDN and FVKESK. The junction shows trimming of 4 bases on V and 4 bases on J, and the gene matches do not reach 3 bases of it. What the authors observed across the whole study: In both this cohort and an independent cohort of 350 or so donors, the cumulative frequency of public TCR beta family members distinguished carriers of CMV infection plus the relevant HLA type. The ex vivo response was dominated by HLA-C-restricted CMV-specific TCR beta clonotypes, and the single most frequent clonotype in two of eight donors was supplied by these HLA-C-restricted clonotypes.

The sample was run on an Illumina HiSeq 1500. The public reads were reprocessed in TCRdb via fastp at Q25 and MiXCR, keeping in-frame beta chains. For every CDR3 protein sequence, its rows merge into one entry that carries the most common genes and DNA. This sample has roughly 500,000 distinct CDR3 sequences in its table, and over 9% of those were observed once. The top ten clones comprise 9.5% to 13% of the sample. The receptor chain draws on TRBV14 and TRBJ2-7; 8 central nucleotides agree with TRBD1. This clonotype was obtained from a human donor in good health (CMV status not recorded). Some clones in this sample may be carry-over from other donors' samples. Sample: PBMCs. The encoded CDR3 is CASSPTGVYEQYF. The sequenced DNA: TGTGCCAGCAGCCCGACAGGGGTGTACGAGCAGTACTTC.